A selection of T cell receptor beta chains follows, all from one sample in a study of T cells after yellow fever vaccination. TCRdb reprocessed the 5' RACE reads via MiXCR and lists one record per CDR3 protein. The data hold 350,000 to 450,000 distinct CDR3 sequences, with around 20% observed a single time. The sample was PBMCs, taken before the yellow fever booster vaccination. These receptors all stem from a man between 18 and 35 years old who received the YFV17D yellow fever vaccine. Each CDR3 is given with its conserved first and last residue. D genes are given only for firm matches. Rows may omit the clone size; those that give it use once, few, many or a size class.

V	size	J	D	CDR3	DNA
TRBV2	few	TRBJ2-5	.	CASSEVGQETQYF	TGTGCCAGCAGTGAGGTTGGCCAAGAGACCCAGTACTTC
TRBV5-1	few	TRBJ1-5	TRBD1	CASSRTGGFNQPQHF	TGCGCCAGCAGTCGTACAGGGGGCTTCAATCAGCCCCAGCATTTT
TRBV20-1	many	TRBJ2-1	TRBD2	CSAGLAGATYNEQFF	TGCAGTGCAGGACTAGCGGGGGCAACCTACAATGAGCAGTTCTTC
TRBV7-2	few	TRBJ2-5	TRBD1	CASRSGQGNQETQYF	TGTGCCAGCAGGTCGGGACAGGGGAACCAAGAGACCCAGTACTTC
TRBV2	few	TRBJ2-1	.	CASTYTYNEQFF	TGTGCCAGCACATACACCTACAATGAGCAGTTCTTC
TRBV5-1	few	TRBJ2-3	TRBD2	CASSLGLAGALTDTQYF	TGCGCCAGTAGCTTGGGACTAGCGGGGGCCCTCACAGATACGCAGTATTTT
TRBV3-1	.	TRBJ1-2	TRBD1	CATGTGESYGYTF	TGTGCCACAGGGACAGGGGAAAGCTATGGCTACACCTTC
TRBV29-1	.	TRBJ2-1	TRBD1	CSVASGTGYDNEQFF	TGCAGCGTTGCCTCCGGGACAGGGTACGACAATGAGCAGTTCTTC
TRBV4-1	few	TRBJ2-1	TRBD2	CASSQEGGGWSYNEQFF	TGCGCCAGCAGCCAAGAAGGCGGGGGGTGGTCCTACAATGAGCAGTTCTTC
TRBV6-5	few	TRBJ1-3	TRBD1	CASSYSTGVVGNTIYF	TGTGCCAGCAGTTACTCGACAGGGGTGGTTGGAAACACCATATATTTT
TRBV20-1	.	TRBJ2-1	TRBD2	CSARSSGGANEQFF	TGCAGTGCTAGATCTAGCGGGGGGGCAAATGAGCAGTTCTTC
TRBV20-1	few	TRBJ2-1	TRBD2	CSAGPLAGGNEQFF	TGCAGTGCTGGGCCGCTAGCGGGGGGCAATGAGCAGTTCTTC